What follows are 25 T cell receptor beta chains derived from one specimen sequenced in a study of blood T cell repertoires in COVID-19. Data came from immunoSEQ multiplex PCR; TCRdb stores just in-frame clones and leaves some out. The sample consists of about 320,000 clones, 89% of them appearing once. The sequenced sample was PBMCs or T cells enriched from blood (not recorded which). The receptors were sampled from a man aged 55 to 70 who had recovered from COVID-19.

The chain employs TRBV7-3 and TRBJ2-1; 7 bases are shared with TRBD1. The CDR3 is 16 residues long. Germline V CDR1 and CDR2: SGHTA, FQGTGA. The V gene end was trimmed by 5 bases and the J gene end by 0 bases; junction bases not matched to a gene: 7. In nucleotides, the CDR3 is TGTGCCAGCAGCCGCTCAGGGGGAAGCTCCTACAATGAGCAGTTCTTC. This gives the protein CASSRSGGSSYNEQFF.

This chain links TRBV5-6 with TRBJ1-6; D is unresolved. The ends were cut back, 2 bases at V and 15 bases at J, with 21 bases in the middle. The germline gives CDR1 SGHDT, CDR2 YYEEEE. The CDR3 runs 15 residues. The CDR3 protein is CASSFRPLGGFGLHF. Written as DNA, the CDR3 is TGTGCCAGCAGCTTTCGGCCCCTTGGAGGTTTCGGCCTCCACTTT. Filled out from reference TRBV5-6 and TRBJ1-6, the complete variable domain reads DAGVTQSPTHLIKTRGQQVTLRCSPKSGHDTVSWYQQALGQGPQFIFQYYEEEERQRGNFPDRFSGHQFPNYSSELNVNALLLGDSALYLCASSFRPLGGFGLHFGNGTRLTVT.

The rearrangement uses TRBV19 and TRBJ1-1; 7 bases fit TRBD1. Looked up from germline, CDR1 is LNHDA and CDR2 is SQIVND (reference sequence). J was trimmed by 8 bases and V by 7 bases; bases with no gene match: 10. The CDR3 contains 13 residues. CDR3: CASNPAPGGEAFF. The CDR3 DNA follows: TGTGCCAGTAACCCCGCCCCAGGGGGGGAAGCTTTCTTT.

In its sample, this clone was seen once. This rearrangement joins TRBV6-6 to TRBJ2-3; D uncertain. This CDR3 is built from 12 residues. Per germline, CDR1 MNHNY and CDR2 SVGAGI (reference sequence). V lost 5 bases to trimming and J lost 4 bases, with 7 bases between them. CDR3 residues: CASSPTADTQYF. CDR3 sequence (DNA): TGTGCCAGCAGTCCAACGGCAGATACGCAGTATTTT.

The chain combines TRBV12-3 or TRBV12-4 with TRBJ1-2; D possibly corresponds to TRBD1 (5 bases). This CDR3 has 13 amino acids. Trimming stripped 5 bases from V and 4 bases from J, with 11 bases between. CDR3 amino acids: CASSRQHRYGYTF. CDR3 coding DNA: TGTGCCAGCAGTCGACAGCACCGCTATGGCTACACCTTC.

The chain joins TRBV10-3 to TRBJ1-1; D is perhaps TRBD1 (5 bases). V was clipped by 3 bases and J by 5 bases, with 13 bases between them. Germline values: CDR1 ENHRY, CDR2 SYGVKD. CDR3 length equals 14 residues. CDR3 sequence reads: CAISDEQGRTEAFF. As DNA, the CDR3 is TGTGCCATCAGTGACGAGCAGGGCCGGACTGAAGCTTTCTTT.

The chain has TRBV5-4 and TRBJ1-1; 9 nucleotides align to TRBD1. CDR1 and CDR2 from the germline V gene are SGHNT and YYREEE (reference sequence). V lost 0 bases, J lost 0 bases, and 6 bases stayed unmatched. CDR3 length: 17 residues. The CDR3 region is CASSLGTGVNMNTEAFF. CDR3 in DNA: TGTGCCAGCAGCTTGGGGACAGGGGTGAACATGAACACTGAAGCTTTCTTT.

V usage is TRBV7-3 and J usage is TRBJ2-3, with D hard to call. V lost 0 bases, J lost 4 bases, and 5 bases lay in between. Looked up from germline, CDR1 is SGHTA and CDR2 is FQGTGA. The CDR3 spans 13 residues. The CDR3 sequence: CASSLTPSDTQYF. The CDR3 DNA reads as TGTGCCAGCAGCTTAACCCCTTCAGATACGCAGTATTTT.

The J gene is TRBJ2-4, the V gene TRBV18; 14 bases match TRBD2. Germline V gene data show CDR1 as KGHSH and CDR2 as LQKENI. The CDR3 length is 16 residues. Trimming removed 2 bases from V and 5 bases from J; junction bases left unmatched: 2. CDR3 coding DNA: TGTGCCAGCTCACCAGGACTAGCGGGAGGCGAAAACATTCAGTACTTC. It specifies CASSPGLAGGENIQYF.

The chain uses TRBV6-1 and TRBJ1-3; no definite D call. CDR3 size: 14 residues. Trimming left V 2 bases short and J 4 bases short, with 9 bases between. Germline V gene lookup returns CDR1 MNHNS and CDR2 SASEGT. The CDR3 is CASSEITEGNTIYF. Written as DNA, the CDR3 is TGTGCCAGCAGTGAAATCACAGAAGGAAACACCATATATTTT.

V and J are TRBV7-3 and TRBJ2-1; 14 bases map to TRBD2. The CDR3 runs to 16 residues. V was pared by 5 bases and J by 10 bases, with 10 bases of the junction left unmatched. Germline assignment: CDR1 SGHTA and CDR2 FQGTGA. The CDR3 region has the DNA TGTGCCAGCAGCCCTCAGACTAGCGGGGGGGTTAGGGAGCAGTTCTTC. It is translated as CASSPQTSGGVREQFF.

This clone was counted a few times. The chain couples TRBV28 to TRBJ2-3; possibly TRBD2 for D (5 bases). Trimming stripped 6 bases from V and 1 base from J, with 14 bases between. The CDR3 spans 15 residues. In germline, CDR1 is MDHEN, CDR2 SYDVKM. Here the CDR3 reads CASSEARAGTDTQYF. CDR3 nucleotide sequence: TGTGCCAGCAGCGAAGCGAGGGCCGGCACAGATACGCAGTATTTT.

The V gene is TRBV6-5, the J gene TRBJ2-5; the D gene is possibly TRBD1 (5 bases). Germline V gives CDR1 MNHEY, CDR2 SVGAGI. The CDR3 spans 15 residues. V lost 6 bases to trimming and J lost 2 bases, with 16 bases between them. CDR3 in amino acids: CASSLTWGSQETQYF. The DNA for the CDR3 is TGTGCCAGCAGCTTAACCTGGGGCAGTCAAGAGACCCAGTACTTC.

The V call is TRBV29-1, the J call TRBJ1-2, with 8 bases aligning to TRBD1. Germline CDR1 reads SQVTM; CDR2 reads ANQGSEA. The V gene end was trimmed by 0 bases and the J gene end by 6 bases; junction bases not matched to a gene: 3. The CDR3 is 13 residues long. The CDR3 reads CSVEDPDRDGYTF. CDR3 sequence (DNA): TGCAGCGTTGAAGATCCGGACAGGGATGGCTACACCTTC.

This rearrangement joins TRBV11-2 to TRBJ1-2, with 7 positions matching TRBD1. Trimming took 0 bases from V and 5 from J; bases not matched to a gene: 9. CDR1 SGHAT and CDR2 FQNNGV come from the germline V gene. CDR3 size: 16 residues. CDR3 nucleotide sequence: TGTGCCAGCAGCTTAGATCGGCCGACAGGGACATATGGCTACACCTTC. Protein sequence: CASSLDRPTGTYGYTF. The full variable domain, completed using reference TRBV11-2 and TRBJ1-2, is EAGVAQSPRYKIIEKRQSVAFWCNPISGHATLYWYQQILGQGPKLLIQFQNNGVVDDSQLPKDRFSAERLKGVDSTLKIQPAKLEDSAVYLCASSLDRPTGTYGYTFGSGTRLTVV.

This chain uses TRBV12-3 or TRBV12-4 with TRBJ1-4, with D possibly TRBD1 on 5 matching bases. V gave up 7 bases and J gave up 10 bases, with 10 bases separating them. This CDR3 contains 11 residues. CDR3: CASTPGGKLFF. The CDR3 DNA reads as TGTGCCAGCACCCCCGGGGGAAAACTGTTTTTT.

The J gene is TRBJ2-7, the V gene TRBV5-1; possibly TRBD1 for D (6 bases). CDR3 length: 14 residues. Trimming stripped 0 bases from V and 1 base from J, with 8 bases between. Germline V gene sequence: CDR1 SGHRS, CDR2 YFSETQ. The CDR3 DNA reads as TGCGCCAGCAGCTTGGTAGGGGGATCCTACGAGCAGTACTTC. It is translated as CASSLVGGSYEQYF.

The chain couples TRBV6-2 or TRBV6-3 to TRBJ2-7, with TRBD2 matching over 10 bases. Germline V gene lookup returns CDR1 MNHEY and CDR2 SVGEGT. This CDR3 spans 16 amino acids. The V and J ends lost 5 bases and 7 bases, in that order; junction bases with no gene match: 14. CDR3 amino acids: CASSTRLAGPVGEQYF. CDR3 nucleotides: TGTGCCAGCAGTACCAGACTAGCGGGCCCCGTTGGGGAGCAGTACTTC.

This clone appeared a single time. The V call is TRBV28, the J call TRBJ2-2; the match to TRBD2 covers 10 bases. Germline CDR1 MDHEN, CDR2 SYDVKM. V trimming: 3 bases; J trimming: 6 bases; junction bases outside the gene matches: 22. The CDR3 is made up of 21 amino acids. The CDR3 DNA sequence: TGTGCCAGCAGTTTCCAACCTTATATTACCGAGCGGGAGGGCCAGGCCGGGGAGCTGTTTTTT. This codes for CASSFQPYITEREGQAGELFF.

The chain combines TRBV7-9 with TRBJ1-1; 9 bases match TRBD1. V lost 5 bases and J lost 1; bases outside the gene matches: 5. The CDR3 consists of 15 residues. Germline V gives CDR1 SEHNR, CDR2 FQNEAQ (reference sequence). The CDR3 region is CASSAPDRGNTEAFF. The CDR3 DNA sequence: TGTGCCAGCAGCGCGCCGGACAGGGGGAACACTGAAGCTTTCTTT.

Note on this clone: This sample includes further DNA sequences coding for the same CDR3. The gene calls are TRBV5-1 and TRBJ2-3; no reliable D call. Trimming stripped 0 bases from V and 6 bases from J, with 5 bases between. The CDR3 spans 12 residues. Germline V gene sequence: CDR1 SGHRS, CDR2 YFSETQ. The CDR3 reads CASSLVSDTQYF. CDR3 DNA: TGCGCCAGCAGCTTGGTCAGTGATACGCAGTATTTT.

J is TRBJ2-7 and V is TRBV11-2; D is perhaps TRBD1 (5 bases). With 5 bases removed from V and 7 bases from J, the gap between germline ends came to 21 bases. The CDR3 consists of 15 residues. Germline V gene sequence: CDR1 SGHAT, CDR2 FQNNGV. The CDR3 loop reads CASSPRDPGMWEQYF. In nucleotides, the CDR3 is TGTGCCAGCAGCCCCAGAGATCCAGGGATGTGGGAGCAGTACTTC.

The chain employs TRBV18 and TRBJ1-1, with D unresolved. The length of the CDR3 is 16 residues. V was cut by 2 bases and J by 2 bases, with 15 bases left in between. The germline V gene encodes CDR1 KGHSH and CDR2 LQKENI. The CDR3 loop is CASSPNGAGPNTEAFF. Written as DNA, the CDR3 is TGTGCCAGCTCACCAAACGGCGCGGGCCCAAACACTGAAGCTTTCTTT.

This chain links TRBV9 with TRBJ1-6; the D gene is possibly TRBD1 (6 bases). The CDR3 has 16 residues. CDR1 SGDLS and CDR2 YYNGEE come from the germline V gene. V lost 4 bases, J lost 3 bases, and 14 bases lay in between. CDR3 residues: CASSRNRANYNSPLHF. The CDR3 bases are TGTGCCAGCAGCAGAAACAGGGCAAACTATAATTCACCCCTCCACTTT. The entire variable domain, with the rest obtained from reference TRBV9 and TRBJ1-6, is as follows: DSGVTQTPKHLITATGQRVTLRCSPRSGDLSVYWYQQSLDQGLQFLIQYYNGEERAKGNILERFSAQQFPDLHSELNLSSLELGDSALYFCASSRNRANYNSPLHFGNGTRLTVT.

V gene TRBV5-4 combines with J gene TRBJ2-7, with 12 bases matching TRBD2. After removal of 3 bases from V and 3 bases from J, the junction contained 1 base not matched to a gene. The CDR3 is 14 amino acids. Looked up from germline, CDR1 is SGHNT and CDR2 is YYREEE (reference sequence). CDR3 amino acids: CASSSTSGSYEQYF. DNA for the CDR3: TGTGCCAGCAGCTCGACTAGCGGGAGCTACGAGCAGTACTTC.